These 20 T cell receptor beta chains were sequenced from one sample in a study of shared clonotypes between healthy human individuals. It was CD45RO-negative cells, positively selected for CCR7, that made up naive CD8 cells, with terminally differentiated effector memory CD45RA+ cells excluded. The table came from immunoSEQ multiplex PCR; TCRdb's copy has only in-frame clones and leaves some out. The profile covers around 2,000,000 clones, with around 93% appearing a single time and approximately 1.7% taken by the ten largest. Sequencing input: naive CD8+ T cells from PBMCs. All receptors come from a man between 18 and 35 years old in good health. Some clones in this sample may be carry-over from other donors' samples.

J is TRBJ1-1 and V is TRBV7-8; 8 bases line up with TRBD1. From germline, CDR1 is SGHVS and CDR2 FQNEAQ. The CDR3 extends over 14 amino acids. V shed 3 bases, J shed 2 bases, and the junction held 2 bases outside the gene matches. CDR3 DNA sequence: TGTGCCAGCAGCTTCGGGACAGGAAACACTGAAGCTTTCTTT. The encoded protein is CASSFGTGNTEAFF.

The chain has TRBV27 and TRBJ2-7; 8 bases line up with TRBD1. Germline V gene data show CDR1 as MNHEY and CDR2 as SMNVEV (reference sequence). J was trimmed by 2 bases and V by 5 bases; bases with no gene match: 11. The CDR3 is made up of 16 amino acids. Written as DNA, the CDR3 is TGTGCCAGCAGTCCACCGGGACAGGAGCTTCCCTACGAGCAGTACTTC. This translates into CASSPPGQELPYEQYF.

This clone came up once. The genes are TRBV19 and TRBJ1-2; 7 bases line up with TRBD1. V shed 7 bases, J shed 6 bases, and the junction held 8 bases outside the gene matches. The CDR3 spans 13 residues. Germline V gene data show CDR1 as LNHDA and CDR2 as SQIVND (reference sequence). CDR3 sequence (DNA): TGTGCCAGTACTCCACAGGGGTTGGATGGCTACACCTTC. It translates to CASTPQGLDGYTF.

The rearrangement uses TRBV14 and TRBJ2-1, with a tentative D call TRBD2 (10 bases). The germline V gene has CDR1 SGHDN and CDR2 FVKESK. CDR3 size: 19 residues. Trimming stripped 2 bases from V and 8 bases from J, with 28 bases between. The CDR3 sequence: CASSQRDRVYLAGVDEQFF. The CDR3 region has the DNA TGTGCCAGCAGCCAACGGGACAGGGTGTATCTAGCGGGAGTTGATGAGCAGTTCTTC.

The CDR3 bases are TGTGCCAGGACACCTCATGGGTCAACTAATGAAAAACTGTTTTTT. The encoded protein is CARTPHGSTNEKLFF. The chain uses TRBV2 and TRBJ1-4; D remains unclear. In germline, CDR1 is SNHLY, CDR2 FYNNEI. V dropped 9 bases and J dropped 0 bases, with 14 bases sitting between them. This CDR3 has 15 residues. The variable domain in full, completed from reference TRBV2 and TRBJ1-4, reads EPEVTQTPSHQVTQMGQEVILRCVPISNHLYFYWYRQILGQKVEFLVSFYNNEISEKSEIFDDQFSVERPDGSNFTLKIRSTKLEDSAMYFCARTPHGSTNEKLFFGSGTQLSVL.

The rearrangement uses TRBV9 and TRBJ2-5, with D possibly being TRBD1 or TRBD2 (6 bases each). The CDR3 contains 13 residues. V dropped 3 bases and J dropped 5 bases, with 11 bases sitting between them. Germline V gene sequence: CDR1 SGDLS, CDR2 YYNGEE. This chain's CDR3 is CASSATGRETQYF. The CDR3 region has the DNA TGTGCCAGCAGCGCTACAGGGAGGGAGACCCAGTACTTC.

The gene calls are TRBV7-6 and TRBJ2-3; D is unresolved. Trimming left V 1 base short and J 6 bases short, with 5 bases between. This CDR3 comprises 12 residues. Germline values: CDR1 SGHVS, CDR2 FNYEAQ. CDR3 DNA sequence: TGTGCCAGCAGCTTAGTTGCGGATACGCAGTATTTT. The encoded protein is CASSLVADTQYF.

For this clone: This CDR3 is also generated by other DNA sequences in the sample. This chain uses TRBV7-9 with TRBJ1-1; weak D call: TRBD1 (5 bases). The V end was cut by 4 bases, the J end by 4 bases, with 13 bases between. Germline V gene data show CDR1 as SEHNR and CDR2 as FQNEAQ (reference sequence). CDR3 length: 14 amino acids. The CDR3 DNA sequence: TGTGCCAGCAGCTCACGGGGGGTTGGCACTGAAGCTTTCTTT. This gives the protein CASSSRGVGTEAFF.

CDR3 amino acids: CASSHNERDSYNEQFF. Written as DNA, the CDR3 is TGTGCCAGCAGCCACAACGAGCGGGACTCCTACAATGAGCAGTTCTTC. J is TRBJ2-1 and V is TRBV7-9, with TRBD2 matching over 7 bases. CDR1 is SEHNR, CDR2 FQNEAQ, per germline (reference sequence). The junction had 7 bases not matched to a gene; V was cut back by 5 bases and J by 0 bases. The CDR3 is made up of 16 amino acids. The full variable domain, its missing parts supplied by reference TRBV7-9 and TRBJ2-1, is DTGVSQNPRHKITKRGQNVTFRCDPISEHNRLYWYRQTLGQGPEFLTYFQNEAQLEKSRLLSDRFSAERPKGSFSTLEIQRTEQGDSAMYLCASSHNERDSYNEQFFGPGTRLTVL.

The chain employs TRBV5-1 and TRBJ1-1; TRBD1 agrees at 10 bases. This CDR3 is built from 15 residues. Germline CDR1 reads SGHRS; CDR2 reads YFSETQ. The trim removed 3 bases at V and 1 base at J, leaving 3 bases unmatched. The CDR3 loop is CASSSGQGGNTEAFF. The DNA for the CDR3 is TGCGCCAGCAGCTCAGGACAGGGGGGGAACACTGAAGCTTTCTTT.

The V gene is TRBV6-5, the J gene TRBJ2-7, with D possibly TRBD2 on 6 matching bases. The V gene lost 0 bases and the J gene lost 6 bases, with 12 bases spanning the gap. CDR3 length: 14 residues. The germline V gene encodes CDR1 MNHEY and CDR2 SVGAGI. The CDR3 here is CASSYSEGTREQYF. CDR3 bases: TGTGCCAGCAGTTACTCGGAGGGGACTCGCGAGCAGTACTTC.

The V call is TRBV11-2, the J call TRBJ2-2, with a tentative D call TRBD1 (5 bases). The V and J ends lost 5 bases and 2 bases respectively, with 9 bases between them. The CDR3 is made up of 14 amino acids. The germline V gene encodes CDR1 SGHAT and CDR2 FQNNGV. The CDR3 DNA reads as TGTGCCAGCAGCCCTGGACACAACACCGGGGAGCTGTTTTTT. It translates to CASSPGHNTGELFF.

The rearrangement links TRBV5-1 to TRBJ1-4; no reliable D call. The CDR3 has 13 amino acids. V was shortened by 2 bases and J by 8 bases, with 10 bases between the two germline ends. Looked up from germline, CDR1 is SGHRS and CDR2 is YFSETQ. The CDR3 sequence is CASSFYEGEKLFF. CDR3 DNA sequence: TGCGCCAGCAGCTTCTACGAGGGCGAAAAACTGTTTTTT.

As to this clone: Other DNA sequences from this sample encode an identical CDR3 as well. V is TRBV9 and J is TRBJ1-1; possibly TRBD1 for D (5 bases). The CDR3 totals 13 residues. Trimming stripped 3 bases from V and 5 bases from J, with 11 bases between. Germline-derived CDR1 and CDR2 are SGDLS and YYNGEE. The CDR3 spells CASSAGWGTEAFF. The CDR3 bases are TGTGCCAGCAGCGCCGGGTGGGGGACTGAAGCTTTCTTT.

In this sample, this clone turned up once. The CDR3 coding sequence is TGTGCCATCACCCTAGGACTAGCGGGGTCTGAGCAGTTCTTC. Its protein is CAITLGLAGSEQFF. The gene calls are TRBV10-3 and TRBJ2-1; TRBD2 matches 12 bases. There are 14 residues in the CDR3. The germline V gene encodes CDR1 ENHRY and CDR2 SYGVKD. J lost 9 bases, V lost 7 bases, and 7 bases had no gene match.

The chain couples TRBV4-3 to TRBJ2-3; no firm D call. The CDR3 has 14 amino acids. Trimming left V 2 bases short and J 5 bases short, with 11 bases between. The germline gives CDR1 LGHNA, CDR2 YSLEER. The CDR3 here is CASSQSRSLDTQYF. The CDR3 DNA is TGCGCCAGCAGCCAATCCCGGAGTTTAGATACGCAGTATTTT.

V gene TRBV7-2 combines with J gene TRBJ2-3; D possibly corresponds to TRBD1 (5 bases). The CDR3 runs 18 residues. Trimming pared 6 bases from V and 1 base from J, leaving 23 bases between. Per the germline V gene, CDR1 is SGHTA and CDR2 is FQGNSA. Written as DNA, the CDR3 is TGTGCCAGCAGGATCTCGAGTGGGGCAGCCTTAGGCACAGATACGCAGTATTTT. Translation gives CASRISSGAALGTDTQYF.

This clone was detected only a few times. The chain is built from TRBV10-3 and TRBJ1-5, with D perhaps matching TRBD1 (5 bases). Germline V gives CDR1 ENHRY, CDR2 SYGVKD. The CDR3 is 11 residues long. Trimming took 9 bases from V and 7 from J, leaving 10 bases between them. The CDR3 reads CAMGTSQPQHF. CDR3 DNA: TGTGCCATGGGGACGTCCCAGCCCCAGCATTTT.

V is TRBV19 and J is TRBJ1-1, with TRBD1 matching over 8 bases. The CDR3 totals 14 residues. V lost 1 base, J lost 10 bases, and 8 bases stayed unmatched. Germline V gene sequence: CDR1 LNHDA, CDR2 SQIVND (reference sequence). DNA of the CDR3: TGTGCCAGTAGTATAGTGACAGGGGAACGGGGAGCTTTCTTT. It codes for CASSIVTGERGAFF.

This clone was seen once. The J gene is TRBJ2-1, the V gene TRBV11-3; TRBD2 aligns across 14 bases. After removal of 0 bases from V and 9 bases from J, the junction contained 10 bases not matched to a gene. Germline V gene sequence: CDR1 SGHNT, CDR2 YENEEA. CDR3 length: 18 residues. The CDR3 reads CASSLDEGTSGREIEQFF. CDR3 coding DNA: TGTGCCAGCAGCTTAGACGAGGGGACTAGCGGGAGAGAAATTGAGCAGTTCTTC. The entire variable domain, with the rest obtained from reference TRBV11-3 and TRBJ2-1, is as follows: EAGVVQSPRYKIIEKKQPVAFWCNPISGHNTLYWYLQNLGQGPELLIRYENEEAVDDSQLPKDRFSAERLKGVDSTLKIQPAELGDSAVYLCASSLDEGTSGREIEQFFGPGTRLTVL.